By share of the sample, the clone carrying this T cell receptor beta chain is medium-sized. Its matching antigen is unknown. One entry per CDR3 protein, called by TCRdb with MiXCR from the multiplex PCR reads. Of about 21,000 distinct CDR3 sequences in the sample, about 60% were seen once. The data were obtained in a study of breast tumors, draining lymph nodes, adjacent tissues. Study-wide results and caveats: Luminal-like breast cancer showed significantly higher tumor–nontumor repertoire similarity than basal-like. Tumor TCR diversity was below lymph nodes but above nontumor tissue. Tumor T cell lymph node origin was a supported hypothesis, not proven. Data fit most tumor T cells coming from lymph node, expanding in tumor.

Germline CDR1 reads DFQATT; CDR2 reads SNEGSKA (reference sequence). This CDR3 is built from 16 residues. The ends lost 0 bases at V and 1 base at J; junction bases unmatched: 4. The clonotype comes from a female donor with breast cancer. Some clones in this sample may be carry-over from other donors' samples. The sequenced sample consisted of breast tumor tissue. This sequence joins TRBV20-1 and TRBJ2-2, with 8 positions matching TRBD1. CDR3 DNA: TGCAGTGCTAGAGATCGGGGGACAGGGAACACCGGGGAGCTGTTTTTT. It is translated as CSARDRGTGNTGELFF.